Shown below are 25 T cell receptor beta chains from a single sample sequenced in a study of PD-1 blockade in classical Hodgkin lymphoma (dated by TCRdb to about 2020). Read against the paper, the sample's time point label means: cycle 2 day 1 (C2D1) of nivolumab. Every trial patient had relapsed following autologous stem cell transplantation, and prior brentuximab vedotin exposure was what differed among cohorts A, B and C. Receptor amplification or capture employed the immunoSEQ multiplex PCR assay. Not all clones reach the TCRdb copy of this immuneACCESS table, which keeps in-frame sequences only. Checked studies attribute under half of the gap to unresolved V genes and leave the rest unexplained. The sample yields about 99,000 clones; 81% were counted once. In total, the top ten clones hold around 17% of the sample. The sample here was peripheral blood mononuclear cells (PBMCs), taken before the second cycle of nivolumab. These receptors came from a human donor with classical Hodgkin lymphoma.

For the CDR3, the DNA is TGTGCCAGCAGTTCCCAACTAGGCCCCTACAATGAGCAGTTCTTC. Protein sequence: CASSSQLGPYNEQFF. This chain joins TRBV6-5 and TRBJ2-1; a possible D gene is TRBD2 (5 bases). The CDR3 sequence is 15 residues long. Germline CDR1 and CDR2: MNHEY and SVGAGI. Trimming removed 4 bases from V and 2 bases from J, with 12 bases in between.

The V call is TRBV19, the J call TRBJ1-1; a weak D match, TRBD1 (6 bases). V shed 7 bases and J shed 5 bases, with 20 bases lying between them. Germline V CDR1 and CDR2: LNHDA, SQIVND (reference sequence). The CDR3 runs 15 residues. DNA of the CDR3: TGTGCCAGTATAAACCGGGGGCTCACGGGGACTGAAGCTTTCTTT. It is translated as CASINRGLTGTEAFF.

This sequence joins TRBV7-2 and TRBJ1-2; 9 bases map to TRBD1. The CDR3 consists of 15 residues. CDR1 is SGHTA and CDR2 is FQGNSA in the germline V gene. The V gene end was trimmed by 4 bases and the J gene end by 2 bases; junction bases not matched to a gene: 5. The chain's CDR3 is CASSSGTGINYGYTF. The CDR3 coding sequence is TGTGCCAGCAGCTCCGGGACAGGGATCAACTATGGCTACACCTTC.

J is TRBJ2-7 and V is TRBV28, with unresolved D. V lost 1 base, J lost 4 bases, and 20 bases lay in between. Germline assignment: CDR1 MDHEN and CDR2 SYDVKM. CDR3 length: 17 residues. CDR3 in amino acids: CASSLYRELASPYEQYF. The CDR3 DNA reads TGTGCCAGCAGTTTATATCGAGAGCTGGCATCCCCATACGAGCAGTACTTC.

The chain joins TRBV5-6 to TRBJ1-4; no firm D call. This CDR3 region has 14 residues. Trimming shortened V by 2 bases and J by 7 bases, and 12 bases separated the two germline ends. Germline V gene data show CDR1 as SGHDT and CDR2 as YYEEEE. Here the CDR3 DNA reads TGTGCCAGCAGCTTCCGGGATTGGGGTGAAAAACTGTTTTTT. It codes for CASSFRDWGEKLFF.

The rearrangement links TRBV5-1 to TRBJ2-7; 12 bases line up with TRBD2. This CDR3 has 15 amino acids. Germline V lookup: CDR1 SGHRS, CDR2 YFSETQ. V lost 4 bases, J lost 4 bases, and 6 bases stayed unmatched. As DNA, the CDR3 is TGCGCCAGCAGCGCTACCGGGACTAGCGGGTACGAGCAGTACTTC. Amino acid sequence: CASSATGTSGYEQYF. Full variable domain (missing parts from reference TRBV5-1 and TRBJ2-7): KAGVTQTPRYLIKTRGQQVTLSCSPISGHRSVSWYQQTPGQGLQFLFEYFSETQRNKGNFPGRFSGRQFSNSRSEMNVSTLELGDSALYLCASSATGTSGYEQYFGPGTRLTVT.

This chain links TRBV19 with TRBJ2-3; D might be TRBD2 (5 bases). The CDR3 runs 15 residues. The ends were cut back, 5 bases at V and 0 bases at J, with 12 bases in the middle. Germline V gene data show CDR1 as LNHDA and CDR2 as SQIVND (reference sequence). This chain's CDR3 is CASSWSGASTDTQYF. The CDR3 DNA follows: TGTGCCAGTAGTTGGAGCGGAGCTAGCACAGATACGCAGTATTTT.

J is TRBJ2-3 and V is TRBV28, with D possibly being TRBD1 (6 bases). The CDR3 covers 12 residues. Trimming cost V 10 bases and J 1 base, with 9 bases left between them. The germline CDR1 and CDR2 sequences are MDHEN and SYDVKM. The DNA for the CDR3 is TGTGCCACCAGACAGGGCACAGATACGCAGTATTTT. Amino acids: CATRQGTDTQYF. Together with reference TRBV28 and TRBJ2-3, the CDR3 gives the full variable domain: DVKVTQSSRYLVKRTGEKVFLECVQDMDHENMFWYRQDPGLGLRLIYFSYDVKMKEKGDIPEGYSVSREKKERFSLILESASTNQTSMYLCATRQGTDTQYFGPGTRLTVL.

The CDR3 nucleotides are TGCGCCAGCAGCTTGGCGGGGGGCCCAGAGACCCAGTACTTC. It specifies CASSLAGGPETQYF. V gene TRBV5-1 combines with J gene TRBJ2-5; possibly TRBD2 for D (7 bases). Trimming took 0 bases from V and 4 from J, leaving 10 bases between them. This CDR3 is built from 14 residues. Germline CDR1 and CDR2: SGHRS and YFSETQ.

The gene calls are TRBV5-1 and TRBJ1-2; the match to TRBD1 covers 8 bases. The ends lost 7 bases at V and 3 bases at J; junction bases unmatched: 11. Germline assignment: CDR1 SGHRS and CDR2 YFSETQ. This CDR3 is 15 amino acids long. DNA for the CDR3: TGCGCCAGCCGTGGACTCCCAGGGGGCGACTATGGCTACACCTTC. Translation: CASRGLPGGDYGYTF.

The chain carries TRBV7-6 and TRBJ2-7; TRBD1 aligns across 10 bases. Trimming at V came to 0 bases and at J to 1 base, leaving 0 bases not matched to a gene. The CDR3 is made up of 15 amino acids. Looked up from germline, CDR1 is SGHVS and CDR2 is FNYEAQ. CDR3 residues: CASSLAGQGSYEQYF. CDR3 nucleotide sequence: TGTGCCAGCAGCTTAGCGGGACAGGGGTCCTACGAGCAGTACTTC.

A note on this clone: Other DNA sequences in the sample encode the same CDR3. The V and J genes are TRBV9 and TRBJ2-1, with D hard to call. The CDR3 runs to 13 residues. Trimming removed 0 bases at V and 7 bases at J, with 8 bases between. Germline values: CDR1 SGDLS, CDR2 YYNGEE. This CDR3 reads CASSVGELNEQFF. The CDR3, as DNA: TGTGCCAGCAGCGTAGGGGAATTGAATGAGCAGTTCTTC.

This clone appeared a single time. The chain recombines TRBV11-2 with TRBJ1-1; D is unresolved. There are 11 residues in the CDR3. Germline V gives CDR1 SGHAT, CDR2 FQNNGV. V dropped 5 bases and J dropped 10 bases, with 11 bases sitting between them. DNA for the CDR3: TGTGCCAGCAGCCCAGGTGGAGGAGCTTTCTTT. This translates into CASSPGGGAFF.

V gene TRBV9 combines with J gene TRBJ1-2; 8 nucleotides line up with TRBD1. Unmatched junction bases numbered 14, after V lost 0 bases and J lost 7 bases. The CDR3 consists of 17 residues. The germline gives CDR1 SGDLS, CDR2 YYNGEE. Here the CDR3 DNA reads TGTGCCAGCAGCGTAGCGCAGCGCGAGACAGGGGCGGGTGGCTACACCTTC. The encoded protein is CASSVAQRETGAGGYTF.

This rearrangement joins TRBV27 to TRBJ2-2, with D unresolved. Trimming shortened V by 2 bases and J by 5 bases, and 12 bases separated the two germline ends. The germline CDR1 and CDR2 sequences are MNHEY and SMNVEV (reference sequence). CDR3 length: 15 amino acids. The CDR3 bases are TGTGCCAGCAGTTTAGAAGCGACCAGGACCGGGGAGCTGTTTTTT. It codes for CASSLEATRTGELFF.

The chain uses TRBV5-6 and TRBJ1-2; TRBD1 matches at 8 bases. CDR1 SGHDT and CDR2 YYEEEE come from the germline V gene. This CDR3 contains 14 residues. Germline trimming cut 2 bases from V and 5 bases from J; bases unmatched to any gene: 5. CDR3 DNA: TGTGCCAGCAGCTTTGGACAGGGACCATATGGCTACACCTTC. Its protein is CASSFGQGPYGYTF.

V usage is TRBV11-2 and J usage is TRBJ2-7; 7 bases match TRBD2. V gave up 2 bases and J gave up 4 bases; unmatched junction bases: 17. Looked up from germline, CDR1 is SGHAT and CDR2 is FQNNGV. The CDR3 extends over 18 amino acids. This chain's CDR3 is CASSLSTWGGRDVYEQYF. CDR3 DNA sequence: TGTGCCAGCAGCTTATCCACTTGGGGGGGACGGGACGTTTACGAGCAGTACTTC.

The chain joins TRBV7-2 to TRBJ1-3; no clear D gene. Germline loops: CDR1 SGHTA, CDR2 FQGNSA. The CDR3 runs 16 residues. V was cut by 1 base and J by 2 bases, with 12 bases left in between. CDR3 sequence reads: CASSLGPRGTGNTIYF. For the CDR3, the DNA is TGTGCCAGCAGCTTAGGACCGCGAGGTACTGGAAACACCATATATTTT.

The chain joins TRBV5-4 to TRBJ2-7; D is tentatively TRBD1 or TRBD2 (6 bases each). Trimming cost V 5 bases and J 6 bases, with 15 bases left between them. Germline lookup yields CDR1 SGHNT and CDR2 YYREEE (reference sequence). The CDR3 length is 13 residues. In nucleotides, the CDR3 is TGTGCCAGCAGTATATTCGGGGGCGGCGAGCAGTACTTC. This translates into CASSIFGGGEQYF.

The chain uses TRBV5-1 and TRBJ2-5; no firm D call. Germline V gene lookup returns CDR1 SGHRS and CDR2 YFSETQ. The CDR3 has 13 amino acids. Trimming cost V 4 bases and J 2 bases, with 9 bases left between them. The CDR3 DNA is TGCGCCAGCAGCCCGGACGGACAAGAGACCCAGTACTTC. It is translated as CASSPDGQETQYF.

V gene TRBV6-5 combines with J gene TRBJ2-2; D call uncertain. V lost 6 bases, J lost 7 bases, and 6 bases lay in between. This CDR3 is built from 11 residues. Germline CDR1 MNHEY, CDR2 SVGAGI. The CDR3 spells CASRQIGELFF. In DNA form, the CDR3 reads TGTGCCAGCAGACAGATCGGGGAGCTGTTTTTT.

J is TRBJ2-7 and V is TRBV27; D is uncertain. Trimming removed 3 bases at V and 0 bases at J, with 6 bases between. The CDR3 length is 13 residues. Germline assignment: CDR1 MNHEY and CDR2 SMNVEV (reference sequence). This CDR3 reads CASSFSNSYEQYF. CDR3 nucleotide sequence: TGTGCCAGCAGTTTTTCTAACTCCTACGAGCAGTACTTC.

The rearrangement links TRBV19 to TRBJ2-1; the match to TRBD2 covers 7 bases. The CDR3 extends over 11 amino acids. The V gene end was trimmed by 5 bases and the J gene end by 15 bases; junction bases not matched to a gene: 7. From germline, CDR1 is LNHDA and CDR2 SQIVND (reference sequence). The CDR3 loop is CASSPGLGLFF. The CDR3 nucleotides are TGTGCCAGTAGTCCCGGACTAGGCCTGTTCTTC. Full variable domain (outside the CDR3, taken from reference TRBV19 and TRBJ2-1): DGGITQSPKYLFRKEGQNVTLSCEQNLNHDAMYWYRQDPGQGLRLIYYSQIVNDFQKGDIAEGYSVSREKKESFPLTVTSAQKNPTAFYLCASSPGLGLFFGPGTRLTVL.

This sequence joins TRBV5-1 and TRBJ2-5, with 9 bases matching TRBD1. CDR3 length: 14 residues. After removal of 5 bases from V and 5 bases from J, the junction contained 7 bases not matched to a gene. Germline CDR1 SGHRS, CDR2 YFSETQ. CDR3 region: CASRTTGGRETQYF. As DNA, the CDR3 is TGCGCCAGCAGAACTACAGGGGGCCGGGAGACCCAGTACTTC.

This clone was observed a single time. The same CDR3 also results from other DNA sequences found in this sample. The chain uses TRBV7-9 and TRBJ2-7; D possibly corresponds to TRBD2 (6 bases). The germline CDR1 and CDR2 sequences are SEHNR and FQNEAQ (reference sequence). This CDR3 is 14 amino acids long. The ends were cut back, 0 bases at V and 7 bases at J, with 13 bases in the middle. The CDR3 is CASSLASGVWEQYF. CDR3 sequence (DNA): TGTGCCAGCAGCTTAGCGTCGGGGGTTTGGGAGCAGTACTTC.